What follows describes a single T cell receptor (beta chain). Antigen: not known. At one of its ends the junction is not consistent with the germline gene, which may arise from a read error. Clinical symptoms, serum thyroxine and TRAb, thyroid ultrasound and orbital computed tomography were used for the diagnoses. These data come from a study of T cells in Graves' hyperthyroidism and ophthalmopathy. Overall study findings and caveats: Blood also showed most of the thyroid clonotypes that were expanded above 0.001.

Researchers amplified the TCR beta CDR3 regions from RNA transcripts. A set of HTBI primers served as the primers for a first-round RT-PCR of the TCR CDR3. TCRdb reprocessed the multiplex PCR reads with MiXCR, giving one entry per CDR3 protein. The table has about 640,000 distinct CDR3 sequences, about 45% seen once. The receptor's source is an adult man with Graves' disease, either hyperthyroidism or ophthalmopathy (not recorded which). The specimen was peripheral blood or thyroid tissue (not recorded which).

Here the CDR3 reads CASSLQTSGVQETRYF. Written as DNA, the CDR3 is TGTGCCAGCAGTTTACAGACTAGCGGGGTGCAAGAGACCCGGTACTTC. The chain joins TRBV6-5 to TRBJ2-5; 11 nucleotides match TRBD2. Germline loops: CDR1 MNHEY, CDR2 SVGAGI. The CDR3 is made up of 16 amino acids.